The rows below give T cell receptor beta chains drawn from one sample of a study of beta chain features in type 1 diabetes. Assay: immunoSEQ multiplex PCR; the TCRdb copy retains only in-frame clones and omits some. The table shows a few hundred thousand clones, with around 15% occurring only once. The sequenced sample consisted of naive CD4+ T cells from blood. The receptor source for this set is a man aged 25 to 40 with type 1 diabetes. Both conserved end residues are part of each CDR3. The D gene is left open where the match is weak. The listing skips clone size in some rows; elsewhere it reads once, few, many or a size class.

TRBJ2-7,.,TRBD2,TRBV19,CASTPGPSGSYEQYF,TGTGCCAGTACCCCAGGGCCTAGCGGCTCCTACGAGCAGTACTTC
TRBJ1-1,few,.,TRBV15,CATSRDRARVNTEAFF,TGTGCCACCAGCAGAGATCGCGCCAGGGTGAACACTGAAGCTTTCTTT
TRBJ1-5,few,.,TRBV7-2,CASSLDASQILSNQPQHF,TGTGCCAGCAGCTTGGATGCCAGCCAAATACTAAGCAATCAGCCCCAGCATTTT
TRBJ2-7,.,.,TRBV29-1,CSVGQGQNSYEQYF,TGCAGCGTTGGACAAGGGCAGAACTCCTACGAGCAGTACTTC
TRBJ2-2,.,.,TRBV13,CASSLLQGMRTGELFF,TGTGCCAGCAGCCTCCTACAGGGAATGAGAACCGGGGAGCTGTTTTTT
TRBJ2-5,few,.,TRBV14,CASSQFSSGAGRETQYF,TGTGCCAGCAGCCAATTTTCATCGGGGGCCGGCAGGGAGACCCAGTACTTC
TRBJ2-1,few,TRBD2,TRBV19,CASCPGLARMHNEQFF,TGTGCCAGTTGTCCGGGACTAGCGAGGATGCACAATGAGCAGTTCTTC
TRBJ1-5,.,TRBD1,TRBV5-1,CASSPDGTAFNQPQHF,TGCGCCAGCAGCCCGGATGGGACAGCTTTCAATCAGCCCCAGCATTTT
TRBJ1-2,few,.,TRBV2,CASSESGSYGYTF,TGTGCCAGCAGTGAGTCAGGATCCTATGGCTACACCTTC
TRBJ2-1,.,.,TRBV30,CAWSRRGGINEQFF,TGTGCCTGGAGCCGACGGGGAGGAATAAATGAGCAGTTCTTC
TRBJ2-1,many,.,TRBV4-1,CASSQDRLAHEQFF,TGCGCCAGCAGCCAAGATCGGCTAGCCCATGAGCAGTTCTTC
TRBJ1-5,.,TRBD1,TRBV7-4,CASRKDRAESNQPQHF,TGTGCCAGCAGGAAAGACAGGGCGGAAAGCAATCAGCCCCAGCATTTT
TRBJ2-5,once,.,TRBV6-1,CASIRPRETQYF,TGTGCCAGCATCCGCCCTCGAGAGACCCAGTACTTC
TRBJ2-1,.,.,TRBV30,CAWSVWGTHLNEQFF,TGTGCCTGGAGTGTATGGGGGACGCACCTCAATGAGCAGTTCTTC
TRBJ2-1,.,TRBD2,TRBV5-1,CASSLGPTGLAYNEQFF,TGCGCCAGCAGCCTGGGCCCCACGGGACTAGCATACAATGAGCAGTTCTTC
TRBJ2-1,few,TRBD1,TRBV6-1,CASNPGTVSYNEQFF,TGTGCCAGCAACCCCGGGACAGTCTCCTACAATGAGCAGTTCTTC
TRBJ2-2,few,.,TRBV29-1,CSAKTRNTGELFF,TGCAGCGCCAAGACAAGGAACACCGGGGAGCTGTTTTTT
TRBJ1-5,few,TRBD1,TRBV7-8,CASKGAQSNQPQHF,TGTGCCAGCAAGGGGGCGCAAAGCAATCAGCCCCAGCATTTT
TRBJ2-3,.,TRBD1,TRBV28,CASITGQGSADTQYF,TGTGCCAGCATCACGGGACAGGGCAGTGCAGATACGCAGTATTTT
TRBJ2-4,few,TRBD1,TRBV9,CASTMSGTEKFQYF,TGTGCCAGTACCATGTCCGGGACAGAAAAGTTTCAGTACTTC
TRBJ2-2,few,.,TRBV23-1,CASSLVRWLANTGELFF,TGCGCCAGCAGTCTCGTGAGATGGCTAGCGAACACCGGGGAGCTGTTTTTT
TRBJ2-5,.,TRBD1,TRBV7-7,CASSPTYRGPETQYF,TGTGCTAGCAGCCCAACCTACAGGGGGCCGGAGACCCAGTACTTC
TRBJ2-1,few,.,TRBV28,CASSPAGTYNEQFF,TGTGCCAGCAGTCCTGCCGGAACCTACAATGAGCAGTTCTTC
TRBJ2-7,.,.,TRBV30,CAWSVGGTNYEQYF,TGTGCCTGGAGTGTTGGTGGAACCAACTACGAGCAGTACTTC
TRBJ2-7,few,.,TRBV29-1,CSFIAGPTPYEQYF,TGCAGTTTTATAGCCGGCCCAACACCTTACGAGCAGTACTTC
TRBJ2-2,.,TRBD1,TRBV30,CAWSASRTGVHGELFF,TGTGCCTGGAGTGCCTCCCGGACAGGGGTTCACGGGGAGCTGTTTTTT
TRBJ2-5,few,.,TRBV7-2,CASSTGPQETQYF,TGTGCCAGCTCGACAGGACCCCAAGAGACCCAGTACTTC
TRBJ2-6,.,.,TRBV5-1,CASSLGSGANVLTF,TGCGCCAGCAGCCTGGGCTCTGGGGCCAACGTCCTGACTTTC
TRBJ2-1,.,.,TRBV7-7,CASSYKTGDEQFF,TGTGCTAGCAGCTACAAGACTGGGGATGAGCAGTTCTTC
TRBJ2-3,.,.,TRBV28,CASTPGSLSGDTQYF,TGTGCCAGTACCCCCGGGTCCCTCTCCGGGGATACGCAGTATTTT
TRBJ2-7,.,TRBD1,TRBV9,CASSVTGTGHYEQYF,TGTGCCAGCAGCGTTACCGGGACAGGGCACTACGAGCAGTACTTC
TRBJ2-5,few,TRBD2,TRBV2,CASKRDYQETQYF,TGTGCCAGCAAGCGGGACTACCAAGAGACCCAGTACTTC
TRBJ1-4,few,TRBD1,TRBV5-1,CASAIRDSNEKLFF,TGCGCCAGCGCAATCCGGGACAGTAATGAAAAACTGTTTTTT
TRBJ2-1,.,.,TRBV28,CASTSGASGGDEQFF,TGTGCCAGCACCTCTGGGGCTAGTGGTGGCGATGAGCAGTTCTTC
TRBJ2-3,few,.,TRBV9,CASSGSGTDTQYF,TGTGCCAGCAGCGGCTCGGGGACAGATACGCAGTATTTT
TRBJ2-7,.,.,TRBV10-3,CAISDGQGGGEQYF,TGTGCCATCAGTGATGGGCAGGGCGGTGGCGAGCAGTACTTC
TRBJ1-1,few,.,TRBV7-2,CASRFWAPMGAFF,TGTGCCAGCCGTTTTTGGGCACCAATGGGGGCTTTCTTT
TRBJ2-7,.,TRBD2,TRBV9,CASSESSGAYEQYF,TGTGCCAGCAGCGAGTCTAGCGGGGCTTACGAGCAGTACTTC
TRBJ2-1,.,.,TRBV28,CASSPPGSGGNEQFF,TGTGCCAGCAGTCCCCCTGGGAGTGGGGGCAATGAGCAGTTCTTC
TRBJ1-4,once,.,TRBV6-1,CATRISNEKLFF,TGTGCCACCCGAATATCGAATGAAAAACTGTTTTTT
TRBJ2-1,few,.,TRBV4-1,CASSQDRNSYNEQFF,TGCGCCAGCAGCCAAGATAGGAACAGCTACAATGAGCAGTTCTTC
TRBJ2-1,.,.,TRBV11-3,CASSLASDTPPFF,TGTGCCAGCAGCTTAGCTTCCGATACACCCCCGTTCTTC
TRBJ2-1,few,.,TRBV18,CASSPLTGSTYNEQFF,TGTGCCAGCTCACCTCTGACAGGTTCTACCTACAATGAGCAGTTCTTC
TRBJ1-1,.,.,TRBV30,CAWSVSGTEAFF,TGTGCCTGGAGTGTGTCGGGCACTGAAGCTTTCTTT
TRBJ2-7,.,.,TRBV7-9,CASSLESGSAVEQYF,TGTGCCAGCAGCTTAGAATCCGGGAGTGCGGTCGAGCAGTACTTC
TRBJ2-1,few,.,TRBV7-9,CASRPNLGGPRNEQFF,TGTGCCAGCAGGCCAAATTTAGGGGGTCCGCGGAATGAGCAGTTCTTC
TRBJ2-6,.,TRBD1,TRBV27,CASSYLLTGVSGANVLTF,TGTGCCAGCAGTTACCTATTGACAGGGGTCTCTGGGGCCAACGTCCTGACTTTC
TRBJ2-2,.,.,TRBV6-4,CASGGDAGELFF,TGTGCCAGCGGGGGAGATGCCGGGGAGCTGTTTTTT
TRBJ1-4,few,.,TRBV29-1,CSVGPNGEKLFF,TGCAGCGTGGGGCCGAATGGCGAAAAACTGTTTTTT
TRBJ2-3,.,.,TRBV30,CAWVPLRGRGVTDTQYF,TGTGCCTGGGTACCACTCCGGGGCAGGGGGGTCACAGATACGCAGTATTTT
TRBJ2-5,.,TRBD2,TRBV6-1,CASRGIAGAGETQYF,TGTGCCAGCAGGGGGATAGCGGGAGCTGGAGAGACCCAGTACTTC
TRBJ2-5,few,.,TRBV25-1,CASSDSRDSGETQYF,TGTGCCAGCAGTGACTCCCGGGACTCGGGGGAGACCCAGTACTTC